A single sample gave rise to the 5 T cell receptor beta chains below, sequenced in a study of T cell changes during pregnancy in multiple sclerosis. Libraries were prepared by immunoSEQ multiplex PCR; TCRdb keeps only in-frame clonotypes and omits some of them. The sample records over 25,000 clones, 90% being singletons. This specimen consisted of CD4+ T cells from peripheral blood mononuclear cells, obtained in the second trimester of pregnancy. These receptors came from a female donor in good health, enrolled as a control in a pregnancy study.

The V and J genes are TRBV11-3 and TRBJ1-2, with 7 bases that match TRBD1. Per the germline V gene, CDR1 is SGHNT and CDR2 is YENEEA. The CDR3 spans 13 residues. V lost 5 bases to trimming and J lost 3 bases; unmatched junction nucleotides: 3. The DNA of the CDR3 is TGTGCCAGCAGCGTGGACAGGTACTATGGCTACACCTTC. The encoded protein is CASSVDRYYGYTF.

The chain joins TRBV6-5 to TRBJ2-3, with a possible D match to TRBD1 (6 bases). The germline gives CDR1 MNHEY, CDR2 SVGAGI. This CDR3 spans 14 amino acids. V gave up 6 bases and J gave up 1 base, with 11 bases separating them. The CDR3 coding sequence is TGTGCCAGCAGCGGTAGACAGGGCACAGATACGCAGTATTTT. It encodes CASSGRQGTDTQYF.

This chain uses TRBV10-2 with TRBJ1-5; D unclear. The CDR3 length is 12 residues. CDR1 and CDR2 from the germline V gene are WSHSY and SAAADI. Between the trimmed V and J ends, which lost 6 bases and 3 bases, there was a span of 6 bases. CDR3 sequence (DNA): TGCGCCAGCAGGTACACCAATCAGCCCCAGCATTTT. Encoded protein: CASRYTNQPQHF.

The chain has TRBV6-6 and TRBJ1-2, with a possible D match to TRBD1 (5 bases). Trimming cost V 6 bases and J 3 bases, with 8 bases left between them. Germline CDR1 MNHNY, CDR2 SVGAGI (reference sequence). The CDR3 runs 12 residues. The CDR3: CASRTGDYGYTF. CDR3 DNA sequence: TGTGCCAGCAGGACGGGGGACTATGGCTACACCTTC.

The chain is built from TRBV6-5 and TRBJ2-5; 8 positions agree with TRBD2. V dropped 5 bases and J dropped 4; count of bases not matched to a gene: 6. Germline V CDR1 and CDR2: MNHEY, SVGAGI. The CDR3 consists of 14 residues. CDR3 DNA: TGTGCCAGCAGTGCGCCCGGGAGGGCAGAGACCCAGTACTTC. Protein: CASSAPGRAETQYF.